The rows below give T cell receptor beta chains drawn from one sample of a study of T cells in Graves' hyperthyroidism and ophthalmopathy. TCRdb recomputed calls from the multiplex PCR reads with MiXCR, one row per CDR3 protein. The top ten hold approximately 15% of the sample, which has about 510,000 distinct CDR3 sequences, 14% seen once. The sample consisted of blood. The receptors come from a woman between 40 and 50 years old with Graves' hyperthyroidism. Each CDR3 is given with its conserved first and last residue. A D gene is named only where the DNA matches it firmly. Clone size is not always given. Where it is, it says once, few, many or a class for expanded clones.

TRBJ2-1	TRBV28	many	TRBD2	TGTGCCAGCAGTCAGCTAGCGGGAGGGAGCTCCTACAATGAGCAGTTCTTC	CASSQLAGGSSYNEQFF
TRBJ2-6	TRBV28	.	.	TGTGCCAGCAGTTTTTGGACCTCTGGGGCCAACGTCCTGACTTTC	CASSFWTSGANVLTF
TRBJ2-2	TRBV4-1	few	.	TGCGCCAGTGGAGGGGAGGACGCGAACACCGGGGAGCTGTTTTTT	CASGGEDANTGELFF
TRBJ2-1	TRBV13	many	TRBD1	TGTGCCAGCAGCTTTGACAGGGGACGAAGCGATGAGCAGTTCTTC	CASSFDRGRSDEQFF
TRBJ2-3	TRBV20-1	.	.	TGCAGTGCTAGTATCGGGCTAGTCCCAGATACGCAGTATTTT	CSASIGLVPDTQYF
TRBJ2-1	TRBV6-1	few	.	TGTGCCAGCAGCGCGGACAGTCGCTGGGGTGAGCAGTTCTTC	CASSADSRWGEQFF
TRBJ2-2	TRBV5-5	few	.	TGTGCCAGCAGCTCCGGACAGCTCACCGGGGAGCTGTTTTTT	CASSSGQLTGELFF
TRBJ2-3	TRBV5-1	many	TRBD2	TGCGCCAGCAGCTGGGGGACTAGCGGAAGCGAGGGGCAGTATTTT	CASSWGTSGSEGQYF
TRBJ1-1	TRBV7-9	.	TRBD1	TGTGCCAGCAGCTTTGGGGGACAGGGGAGGCCTGAAGCTTTCTTT	CASSFGGQGRPEAFF
TRBJ1-2	TRBV19	.	TRBD1	TGTGCCAGTAGTTCCCGAGACAGGGCATCTTATGGCTACACCTTC	CASSSRDRASYGYTF
TRBJ2-1	TRBV7-9	.	.	TGTGCCAGCAGCTCCCCAAGGGGGGAGGGTTACAATGAGCAGTTCTTC	CASSSPRGEGYNEQFF
TRBJ2-3	TRBV4-1	.	.	TGCGCCAGCAGGAGTCAGGAGTCCCCTTTCACAGATACGCAGTATTTT	CASRSQESPFTDTQYF
TRBJ2-1	TRBV5-5	.	.	TGTGCCAGCAGCAGAGTAGTCAATGAGCAGTTCTTC	CASSRVVNEQFF
TRBJ2-7	TRBV4-1	few	TRBD1	TGCGCCAGCAGCCAATTTCCGGGACAGGTCACCTACGAGCAGTACTTC	CASSQFPGQVTYEQYF
TRBJ2-2	TRBV28	many	.	TGTGCCAGCAGTAGCCTCACCGGGGAGCTGTTTTTT	CASSSLTGELFF
TRBJ2-1	TRBV2	few	TRBD2	TGTGCCAGCGGGGGACGGGGGGGGGTCTACAATGAGCAGTTCTTC	CASGGRGGVYNEQFF
TRBJ2-3	TRBV14	few	TRBD2	TGTGCCAGCAGCCCGTCCTCCGGGAGGGCCGTTCGAGATACGCAGTATTTT	CASSPSSGRAVRDTQYF
TRBJ1-1	TRBV11-2	many	TRBD1	TGTGCCAGCAGCTTAGGGGCCTGGGGGACAGGGGGCACTGAAGCTTTCTTT	CASSLGAWGTGGTEAFF
TRBJ2-7	TRBV6-1	many	TRBD2	TGTGCCAGCAGAGCCGGGACTAGCGGGACCTACGAGCAGTACTTC	CASRAGTSGTYEQYF
TRBJ1-6	TRBV3-1	many	.	TGTGCCAGCAGCCAAGATGGAGGGGCGAGAAATTCACCCCTCCACTTT	CASSQDGGARNSPLHF
TRBJ1-5	TRBV27	.	.	TGTGCCAGCAGTTTTATAAATAGCAATCAGCCCCAGCATTTT	CASSFINSNQPQHF
TRBJ1-5	TRBV18	many	.	TGTGCCAGCTCCAAGCTTCAGAATCAGCCCCAGCATTTT	CASSKLQNQPQHF
TRBJ2-1	TRBV24-1	many	.	TGTGCCACCAGTGATTTGACAGGCGACTCCTACAATGAGCAGTTCTTC	CATSDLTGDSYNEQFF
TRBJ2-7	TRBV19	few	.	TGTGCCAGTAGTATCCCGGGTAATCAGGCCTACGAGCAGTACTTC	CASSIPGNQAYEQYF
TRBJ2-7	TRBV20-1	few	TRBD2	TGCAGTGCTCCGACTAGCACGGCCTACGAGCAGTACTTC	CSAPTSTAYEQYF
TRBJ2-1	TRBV27	many	TRBD2	TGTGCCAGCAGTTTGGTTAGCGGGAGGTCCCATGAGCAGTTCTTC	CASSLVSGRSHEQFF
TRBJ2-7	TRBV6-2/TRBV6-3	.	.	TGTGCCAGTAGCTCCGGGACGGGTGGGGACGAGCAGTACTTC	CASSSGTGGDEQYF
TRBJ1-4	TRBV30	few	.	TGTGCCTGGCGGAATCCAGGTAATGAAAAACTGTTTTTT	CAWRNPGNEKLFF
TRBJ1-1	TRBV27	many	.	TGTGCCAGCAGTTTCTCACAGACGAACACTGAAGCTTTCTTT	CASSFSQTNTEAFF
TRBJ1-3	TRBV6-1	.	.	TGTGCCAGCAGTGAAATGAGGTCTTCTGGAAACACCATATATTTT	CASSEMRSSGNTIYF
TRBJ2-7	TRBV6-1	many	.	TGTGCCAGCAAGCAGAGACAGGTCGGAAGGGCCTACGAGCAGTACTTC	CASKQRQVGRAYEQYF
TRBJ1-5	TRBV19	few	.	TGTGCCAGTACCCCCCTGGCCGGGGGTGGCAATCAGCCCCAGCATTTT	CASTPLAGGGNQPQHF
TRBJ1-2	TRBV20-1	few	.	TGCAGTGCTAGAGATAGGTTTAACTATGGCTACACCTTC	CSARDRFNYGYTF
TRBJ2-1	TRBV10-1	few	TRBD1	TGCGCCAGCGGGGACAGGGGGTACTACAATGAGCAGTTCTTC	CASGDRGYYNEQFF
TRBJ2-2	TRBV12-3/TRBV12-4	.	.	TGTGCCAGCAGTTTTAAAAATTACAACACCGGGGAGCTGTTTTTT	CASSFKNYNTGELFF
TRBJ2-1	TRBV20-1	.	.	TGCAGTGCTAGATTAGGGCCATACGGGGAAAGTAGCTCCTGCAATGAGCAGTTCTTC	CSARLGPYGESSSCNEQFF
TRBJ2-3	TRBV7-2	many	.	TGTGCCAGCAGTGAACTAGTTTCTAGCACAGATACGCAGTATTTT	CASSELVSSTDTQYF
TRBJ2-1	TRBV10-3	many	TRBD1	TGTGCCATCAGAGAGACAGGGTTGTATGAGCAGTTCTTC	CAIRETGLYEQFF
TRBJ1-1	TRBV7-6	.	.	TGTGCCAGCAGCTTAGGGGGGGCCGAGACTGAAGCTTTCTTT	CASSLGGAETEAFF
TRBJ2-1	TRBV3-1	.	TRBD1	TGTGCCAGCAGCCTTTGGACAGGGGGTATTTTGAATGAGCAGTTCTTC	CASSLWTGGILNEQFF
TRBJ2-1	TRBV12-3/TRBV12-4	.	TRBD1	TGTGCCAGCAGTCTCGTCGACAGGGCTCTTTACAATGAGCAGTTCTTC	CASSLVDRALYNEQFF
TRBJ1-1	TRBV20-1	many	.	TGCAGTGCTGGTTACACTGAAGCTTTCTTT	CSAGYTEAFF
TRBJ2-2	TRBV9	.	TRBD2	TGTGCCAGCAGCGTAGCCCGGGACTACCCCACCGGGGAGCTGTTTTTT	CASSVARDYPTGELFF
TRBJ2-1	TRBV9	few	.	TGTGCCAGCAGCGAAGCCTCGGACGGTAAACAGTTCTTC	CASSEASDGKQFF
TRBJ2-3	TRBV30	many	TRBD1	TGTGCCTGGACCTCCGGGACAGGGGGCTTAACAGATACGCAGTATTTT	CAWTSGTGGLTDTQYF
TRBJ2-1	TRBV29-1	.	.	TGCAGCACTCCCAAAAAGGACAGTACTTCTGAGCAGTTCTTC	CSTPKKDSTSEQFF
TRBJ2-5	TRBV12-3/TRBV12-4	many	TRBD2	TGTGCCAGCACCAAGTTTTTAGCGGGAGCGGAGACCCAGTACTTC	CASTKFLAGAETQYF